This TCR beta chain was identified during a study of beta chain features in type 1 diabetes. On the study more broadly: Taken together, all samples contributed roughly 100 million examined sorted cells.

General observations from the study: The study notes PCR might favor shorter templates equally in patients and controls. Among all four CD4+ subsets, Type 1 diabetes patients had TCRB CDR3s that were moderately but significantly shorter.

Expressed TCRB transcripts were sequenced after all isolated RNA was converted to cDNA. An average approximately 3.3 million reads came from naive, central memory and regulatory T cell samples. Data came from immunoSEQ multiplex PCR; TCRdb stores just in-frame clones and leaves some out. In the table there are a few hundred thousand clones, 10% to 15% of which are singletons. A note on this clone: Its antigen is currently unknown.

Germline CDR1 and CDR2: SGHTA and FQGNSA. The length of the CDR3 is 14 residues. V was trimmed by 0 bases and J by 1 base, leaving 4 bases between them. The material sequenced was naive CD4+ T cells from blood. The chain links TRBV7-2 to TRBJ2-1; D not resolved. The receptor's source is a man between 18 and 29 years old in good health. This chain's CDR3 is CASSLAASYNEQFF. In DNA form, the CDR3 reads TGTGCCAGCAGCTTAGCGGCTTCCTACAATGAGCAGTTCTTC.